Here is one T cell receptor (beta chain) with its context. Clones were read by immunoSEQ multiplex PCR, and TCRdb kept only the in-frame ones, dropping some. The sample consists of about 250,000 clones, around 85% of them appearing once. These data belong to a study of blood T cell repertoires in COVID-19. The CDR3 length is 14 residues. Trimming left V 4 bases short and J 3 bases short, with 13 bases between. Germline V gives CDR1 SGHRS, CDR2 YFSETQ. The receptor was derived from a woman aged 50 to 65 with acute COVID-19. The chain has TRBV5-1 and TRBJ1-1; possibly TRBD1 for D (6 bases). The sample consisted of PBMCs or T cells enriched from blood (not recorded which). CDR3 amino acids: CASSLSQGDTEAFF. DNA for the CDR3: TGCGCCAGCAGCCTTTCACAGGGCGACACTGAAGCTTTCTTT.